Listed below are T cell receptor beta chains from one sample, sequenced in a study of Tregs in tolerant kidney transplant recipients. TCRdb keeps only in-frame clones here, not all; method: immunoSEQ multiplex PCR. The data show over 60,000 clones, with approximately 91% seen just once and approximately 0.4% held by the top ten. The starting material was CD4+ T cells from blood, obtained before the transplant. These receptors all stem from a human donor who received a combined kidney and bone marrow transplant. CDR3s leave out the opening cysteine and the closing phenylalanine or tryptophan.

TRBJ1-1,TRBV10-3,ATGQGEPSEAF
TRBJ1-3,TRBV5-1,ASSLGADYSGNTIY
TRBJ2-7,TRBV5-1,ASSPGQTSSYEQY
TRBJ2-7,TRBV7-2,ASSEGLAGESLVREQY
TRBJ1-4,TRBV2,ASKGTGRAEKLF
TRBJ1-1,TRBV6-5,ASSVGQANTEAF
TRBJ1-4,TRBV11-2,ASSFSPGEKLF
TRBJ1-1,TRBV28,ASWDWGPLNTEAF
TRBJ2-2,TRBV7-2,ASSLDRDTGELF
TRBJ2-1,TRBV30,AWSLGVSNEQF
TRBJ2-7,TRBV14,ASSPRQGAYEQY
TRBJ2-2,TRBV5-1,ASSWGQGNTGELF
TRBJ2-3,TRBV5-1,ASSLISSGSTDTQY
TRBJ2-5,TRBV9,ASSEKPGGGTQY
TRBJ2-5,TRBV4-3,ASSQGTAQETQY
TRBJ2-7,TRBV27,ASSFRDKSSYEQY
TRBJ2-1,TRBV7-2,ASSTGTSGGLSYNEQF
TRBJ2-3,TRBV7-3,ASSSTGTHTSTDTQY
TRBJ2-3,TRBV9,ASSGRTHTDTQY
TRBJ2-7,TRBV11-2,ASSLEPGLAGGSFLEQY
TRBJ2-2,TRBV4-3,ASSQVRGLDTGELF
TRBJ2-2,TRBV5-1,ASSLALEGGELF
TRBJ2-7,TRBV6-1,ASSDTVPGLAGASYEQY
TRBJ2-3,TRBV15,ATSREKGSWTEDGTQY
TRBJ1-1,TRBV9,ASSVVPGDTEAF
TRBJ2-2,TRBV28,ASSTGHLNTGELF
TRBJ2-3,TRBV6-5,ASSYLIGRATDTQY
TRBJ2-1,TRBV14,ASSPGQLKYNEQF
TRBJ2-7,TRBV28,AAWGGYLSGQY
TRBJ2-1,TRBV19,ASSIGNEQF
TRBJ1-2,TRBV28,ASSLLNYGYT
TRBJ1-1,TRBV15,ATSRGQGSANTEAF
TRBJ2-1,TRBV4-1,ASSQDPSNSLYNEQF
TRBJ2-3,TRBV7-2,ASRPAGGGITDTQY
TRBJ1-5,TRBV5-6,ASSLRGTGAFNQPQH
TRBJ1-1,TRBV28,ASSLSQGKAF
TRBJ2-7,TRBV6-5,ASSPAGSYEQY
TRBJ2-2,TRBV4-2,ASSREYSRTSGRNFYAGELF